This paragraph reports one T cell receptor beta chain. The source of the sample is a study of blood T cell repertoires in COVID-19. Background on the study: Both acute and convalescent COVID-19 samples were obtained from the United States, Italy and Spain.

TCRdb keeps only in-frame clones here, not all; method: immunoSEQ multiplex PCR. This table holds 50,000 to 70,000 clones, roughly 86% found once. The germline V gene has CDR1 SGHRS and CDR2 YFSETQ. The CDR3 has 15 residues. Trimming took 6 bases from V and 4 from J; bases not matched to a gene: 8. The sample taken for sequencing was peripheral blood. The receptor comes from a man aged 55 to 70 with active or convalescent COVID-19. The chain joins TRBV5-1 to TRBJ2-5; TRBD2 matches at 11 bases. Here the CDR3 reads CASMTSGALRETQYF. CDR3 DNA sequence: TGCGCCAGCATGACTAGCGGGGCCCTCCGAGAGACCCAGTACTTC. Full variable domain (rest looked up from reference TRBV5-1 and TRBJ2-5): KAGVTQTPRYLIKTRGQQVTLSCSPISGHRSVSWYQQTPGQGLQFLFEYFSETQRNKGNFPGRFSGRQFSNSRSEMNVSTLELGDSALYLCASMTSGALRETQYFGPGTRLLVL.